This TCR beta chain stems from a study of HIV-infected patients and healthy controls. General study results and limits: MAIT alpha-chain CDR3s were frequent in healthy controls, depleted in HIV+.

Relative to its sample, this clonotype is medium-sized. Its target is unknown. cDNA was made from about 500 ng RNA using alpha and beta constant primers. Using multiplexing indices, alpha and beta chain libraries were generated apart by chain-specific third strand synthesis. Two random hexamers, added before amplification and joined, formed each molecule's 12-nucleotide barcode. TCRdb re-derived calls from the 5' RACE reads in MiXCR, one entry per CDR3 protein. The data contain about 11,000 distinct CDR3 sequences, under 6.5% of them singletons. Deletions cut 0 bases from V and 1 base from J, with 7 bases between. There are 14 residues in the CDR3. Germline CDR1 is SGDLS and CDR2 is YYNGEE. The repertoire came from unfractionated whole blood and reflected all unsorted peripheral T cells.

J is TRBJ2-5 and V is TRBV9; D remains ambiguous. This sequence originates from an adult in good health. The sequencing sample was made of blood. The DNA for the CDR3 is TGTGCCAGCAGCGTAGGGGTGGGCCAAGAGACCCAGTACTTC. Residues: CASSVGVGQETQYF.